This TCR beta chain was captured in a study of T cell responses to AZD1222 COVID-19 vaccine. The overall study: Second doses at about 4 or about 12 weeks were pooled.

As to this clone: The antigen is not known.

CDR1 and CDR2 (germline): SGHNT, YYREEE (reference sequence). V was pared by 4 bases and J by 5 bases, with 15 bases of the junction left unmatched. This CDR3 comprises 17 residues. Whole-study findings and limits: The donors showed a predominance of white British ancestry and of females, with possible underestimation of clonal diversity. It was only after the peak T cell response that any repertoires were sampled.

Method: immunoSEQ multiplex PCR; TCRdb's copy keeps in-frame clones and lacks some. The sample lists 150,000 or so clones; more than 75% were seen once. The sequences come from peripheral blood, collected on day 0 of AZD1222 vaccination. The origin of this receptor is an adult in good health. V gene TRBV5-4 combines with J gene TRBJ2-1, with 7 bases matching TRBD1. CDR3 loop: CASSGMGQTRVDNEQFF. The DNA of the CDR3 is TGTGCCAGCAGCGGGATGGGACAGACAAGAGTCGACAATGAGCAGTTCTTC.